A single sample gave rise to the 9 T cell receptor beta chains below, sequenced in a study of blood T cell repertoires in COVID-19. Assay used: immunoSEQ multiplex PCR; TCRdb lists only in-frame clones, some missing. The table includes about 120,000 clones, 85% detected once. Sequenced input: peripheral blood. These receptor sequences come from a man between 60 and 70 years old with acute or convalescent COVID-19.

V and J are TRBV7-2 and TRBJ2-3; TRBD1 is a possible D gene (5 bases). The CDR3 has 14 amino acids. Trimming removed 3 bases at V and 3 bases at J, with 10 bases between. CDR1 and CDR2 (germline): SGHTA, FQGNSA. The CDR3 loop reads CASSFREETDTQYF. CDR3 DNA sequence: TGTGCCAGCAGCTTCAGGGAAGAGACAGATACGCAGTATTTT.

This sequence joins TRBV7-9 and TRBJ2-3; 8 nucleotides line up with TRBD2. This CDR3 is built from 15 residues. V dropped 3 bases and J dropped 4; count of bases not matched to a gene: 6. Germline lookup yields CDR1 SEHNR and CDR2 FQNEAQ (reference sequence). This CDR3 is CASSFGSGSSDTQYF. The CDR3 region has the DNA TGTGCCAGCAGCTTCGGCAGCGGGAGTTCAGATACGCAGTATTTT.

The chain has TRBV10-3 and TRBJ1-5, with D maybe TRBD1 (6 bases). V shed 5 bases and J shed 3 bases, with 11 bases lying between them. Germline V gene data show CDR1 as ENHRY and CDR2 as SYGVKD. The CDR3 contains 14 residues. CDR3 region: CAISRDNTNQPQHF. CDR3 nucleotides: TGTGCCATCAGTCGGGACAACACCAATCAGCCCCAGCATTTT.

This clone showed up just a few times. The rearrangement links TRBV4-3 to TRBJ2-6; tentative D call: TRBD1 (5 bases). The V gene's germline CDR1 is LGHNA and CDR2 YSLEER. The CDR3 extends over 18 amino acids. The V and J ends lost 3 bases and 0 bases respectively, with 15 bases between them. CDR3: CASSHLYGQYSGANVLTF. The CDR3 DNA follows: TGCGCCAGCAGCCATCTATACGGACAATACTCTGGGGCCAACGTCCTGACTTTC.

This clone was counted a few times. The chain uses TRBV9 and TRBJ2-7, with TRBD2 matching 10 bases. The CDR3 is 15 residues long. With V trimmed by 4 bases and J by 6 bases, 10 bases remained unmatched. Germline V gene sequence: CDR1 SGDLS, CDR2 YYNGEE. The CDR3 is CASSLQAGGPVEQYF. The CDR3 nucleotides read TGTGCCAGCAGCTTACAAGCGGGAGGGCCGGTCGAGCAGTACTTC.

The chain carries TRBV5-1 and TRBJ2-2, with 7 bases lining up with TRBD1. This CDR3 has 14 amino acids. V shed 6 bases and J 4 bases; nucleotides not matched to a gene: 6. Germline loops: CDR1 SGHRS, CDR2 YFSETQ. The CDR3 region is CASKGASGTGELFF. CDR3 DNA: TGCGCCAGCAAGGGGGCTAGTGGCACCGGGGAGCTGTTTTTT.

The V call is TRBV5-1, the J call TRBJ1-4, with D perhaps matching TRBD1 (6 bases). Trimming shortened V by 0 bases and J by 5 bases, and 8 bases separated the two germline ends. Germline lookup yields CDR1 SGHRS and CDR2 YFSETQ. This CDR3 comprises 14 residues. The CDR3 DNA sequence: TGCGCCAGCAGCTTGGGGACAGCCAATGAAAAACTGTTTTTT. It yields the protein CASSLGTANEKLFF.

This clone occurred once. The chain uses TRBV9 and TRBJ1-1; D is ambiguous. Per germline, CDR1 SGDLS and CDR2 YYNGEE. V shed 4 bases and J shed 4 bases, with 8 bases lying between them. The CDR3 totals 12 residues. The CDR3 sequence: CASSPEGTEAFF. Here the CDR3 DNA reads TGTGCCAGCAGCCCAGAGGGCACTGAAGCTTTCTTT. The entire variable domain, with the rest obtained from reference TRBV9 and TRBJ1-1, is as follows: DSGVTQTPKHLITATGQRVTLRCSPRSGDLSVYWYQQSLDQGLQFLIQYYNGEERAKGNILERFSAQQFPDLHSELNLSSLELGDSALYFCASSPEGTEAFFGQGTRLTVV.

The DNA for the CDR3 is TGCGCCAGCAGCGAGGCGAACAGGGGGCCTTTTGTTTTCTTT. Translating it yields CASSEANRGPFVFF. This chain links TRBV5-1 with TRBJ1-1; 9 bases map to TRBD1. CDR1 SGHRS and CDR2 YFSETQ come from the germline V gene. This CDR3 spans 14 amino acids. The trim removed 4 bases at V and 13 bases at J, leaving 14 bases unmatched. Full variable domain (remainder filled in from reference TRBV5-1 and TRBJ1-1): KAGVTQTPRYLIKTRGQQVTLSCSPISGHRSVSWYQQTPGQGLQFLFEYFSETQRNKGNFPGRFSGRQFSNSRSEMNVSTLELGDSALYLCASSEANRGPFVFFGQGTRLTVV.